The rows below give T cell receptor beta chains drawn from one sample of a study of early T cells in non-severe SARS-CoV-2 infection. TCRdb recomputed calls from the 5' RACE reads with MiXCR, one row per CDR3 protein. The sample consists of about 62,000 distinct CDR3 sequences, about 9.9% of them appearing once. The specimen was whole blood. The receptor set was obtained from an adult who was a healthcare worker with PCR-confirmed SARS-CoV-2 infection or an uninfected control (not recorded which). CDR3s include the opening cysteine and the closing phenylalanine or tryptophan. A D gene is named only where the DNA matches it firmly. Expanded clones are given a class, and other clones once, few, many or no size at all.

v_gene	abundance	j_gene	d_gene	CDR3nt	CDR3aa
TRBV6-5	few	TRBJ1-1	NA	TGTGCCAGCAGTTATAGGGGTCGGCAGGAAGCTTTCTTT	CASSYRGRQEAFF
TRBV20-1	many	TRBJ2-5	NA	TGCAGTGCTAGATCGGTATACCAAGAGACCCAGTACTTC	CSARSVYQETQYF
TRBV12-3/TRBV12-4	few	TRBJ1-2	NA	TGTGCCAGCAGTCCCGGACACAAATATGGCTACACCTTC	CASSPGHKYGYTF
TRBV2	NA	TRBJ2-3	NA	TGTGCCAGCAGTGAAAGTGGGCAGACGCAGTATTTT	CASSESGQTQYF
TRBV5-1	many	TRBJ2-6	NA	TGCGCCAGCAGTCCCAGATCTTCATTACCCACTTCTGGGGCCAACGTCCTGACTTTC	CASSPRSSLPTSGANVLTF
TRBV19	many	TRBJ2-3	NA	TGTGCCAGTAGTTCTAACACGGCGAGCGGGACAGATACGCAGTATTTT	CASSSNTASGTDTQYF
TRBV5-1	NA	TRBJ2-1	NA	TGCGCCAGCAGCTTGGGACTACGTACGGATGAGCAGTTCTTC	CASSLGLRTDEQFF
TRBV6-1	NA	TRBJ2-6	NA	TGTGCCAGCAGTGAAGCATGGGTCTCCGGGGCCAACGTCCTGACTTTC	CASSEAWVSGANVLTF
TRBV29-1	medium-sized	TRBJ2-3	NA	TGCAGCGTTGGCGGCGAGGGGGGCACAGATACGCAGTATTTT	CSVGGEGGTDTQYF
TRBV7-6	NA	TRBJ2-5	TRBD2	TGTGCCAGCAGCTTCCCTTCTAGCGGGGGGGCCAAAGAGACCCAGTACTTC	CASSFPSSGGAKETQYF
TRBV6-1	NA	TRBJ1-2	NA	TGTGCCAGCGGACGGGAAGATTGGGGCTACACCTTC	CASGREDWGYTF
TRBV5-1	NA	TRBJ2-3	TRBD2	TGCGCCAGCCGCTTAGCGGGGGGGCCCGCAGATACGCAGTATTTT	CASRLAGGPADTQYF
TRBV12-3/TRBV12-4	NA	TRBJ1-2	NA	TGTGCCAGCAACCCCCCAGGACGGGATTTTTTTGATGGCTACACCTTC	CASNPPGRDFFDGYTF
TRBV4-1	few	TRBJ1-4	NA	TGCGCCAGCAGCCAGAGAAATACTGGGGGGGAAAAACTGTTTTTT	CASSQRNTGGEKLFF
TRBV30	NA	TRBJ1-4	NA	TGTGCCTGGAGTGTTGCAGGGAACGAAAAACTGTTTTTT	CAWSVAGNEKLFF
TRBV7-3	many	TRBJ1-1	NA	TGTGCCAGCAGCTTATCCCAGAACACTGAAGCTTTCTTT	CASSLSQNTEAFF
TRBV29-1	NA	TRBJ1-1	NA	TGCAGCGTTGAAGCTCTACTCATGAACACTGAAGCTTTCTTT	CSVEALLMNTEAFF
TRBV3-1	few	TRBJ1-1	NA	TGTGCCAGCAGCCAATCTCTTTTGGTTGGCACTGAAGCTTTCTTT	CASSQSLLVGTEAFF
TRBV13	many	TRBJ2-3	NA	TGTGCCAGCAGCCGGGACCCAACGCAGTATTTT	CASSRDPTQYF
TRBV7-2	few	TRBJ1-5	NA	TGTGCCAGCAGCTTGGCTTCGTATCAGCCCCAGCATTTT	CASSLASYQPQHF
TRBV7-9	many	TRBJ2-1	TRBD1	TGTGCCAGCAGCACCAGGGACAGGGGGTACGGTGAGCAGTTCTTC	CASSTRDRGYGEQFF
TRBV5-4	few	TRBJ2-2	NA	TGTGCCAGCAGCTTGAGGGGTAGCACAATGGGATACACCGGGGAGCTGTTTTTT	CASSLRGSTMGYTGELFF
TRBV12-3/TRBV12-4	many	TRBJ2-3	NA	TGTGCCAGCAGTTCCCCCCTAGTCGGGGGGCCCATTGACTTT	CASSSPLVGGPIDF
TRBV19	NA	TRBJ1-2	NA	TGTGCCAGTAGTCCCATAGGGAATAACTATGGCTACACCTTC	CASSPIGNNYGYTF
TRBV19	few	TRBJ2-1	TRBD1	TGTGCCACCTCGCCAGGGGGCGGTGTCTATGAGCAGTTCTTC	CATSPGGGVYEQFF
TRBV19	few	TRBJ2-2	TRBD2	TGTGCCAGTAGTACGGGACTAGCGGGGGCTACCGGGGAGCTGTTTTTT	CASSTGLAGATGELFF
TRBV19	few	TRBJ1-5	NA	TGTGCCAGTAGCCTCCCCCCGAGGGGCAATCAGCCCCAGCATTTT	CASSLPPRGNQPQHF
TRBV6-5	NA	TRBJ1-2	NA	TGTGCCACGCGGACCTCTAACTATGGCTACACCTTC	CATRTSNYGYTF
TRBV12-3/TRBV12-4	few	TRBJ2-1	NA	TGTGCCAGCAGTTTAAATCGGGAGTGGACTGGAGACAATGAGCAGTTCTTC	CASSLNREWTGDNEQFF
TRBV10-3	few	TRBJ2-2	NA	TGTGCCACCCAGCCGGAGACCGGGGAGCTGTTTTTT	CATQPETGELFF
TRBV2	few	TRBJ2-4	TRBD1	TGTGCCAGCAGTCGGGACAGGGGGAGGAACATTCAGTACTTC	CASSRDRGRNIQYF
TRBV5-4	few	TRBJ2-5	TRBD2	TGTGCCAGCAGCTGGGGGGGACAAGAGACCCAGTACTTC	CASSWGGQETQYF
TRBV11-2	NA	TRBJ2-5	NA	TGTGCCAGCAGCTTAGATTCTGGGGGAGGAGAGACCCAGTACTTC	CASSLDSGGGETQYF
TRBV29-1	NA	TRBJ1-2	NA	TGCAGCGTTGAAGATGACGGGATCCGTGGCTACACCTTC	CSVEDDGIRGYTF
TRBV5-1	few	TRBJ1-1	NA	TGCGCCAGCAGCTTCAGGGATGTGGGGAACACTGAAGCTTTCTTT	CASSFRDVGNTEAFF
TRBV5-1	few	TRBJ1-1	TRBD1	TGCGCCAGCAGCCAATCGACCGCAGGGGGGGCTGAAGCTTTCTTT	CASSQSTAGGAEAFF
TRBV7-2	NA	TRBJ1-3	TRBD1	TGTGCCAGCAGCCCCAGACAGGGGTGGGCCTCTGGAAACACCATATATTTT	CASSPRQGWASGNTIYF
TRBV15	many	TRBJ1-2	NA	TGTGCCACCAGCAGTACGAACGGAAACTATGGCTACACCTTC	CATSSTNGNYGYTF
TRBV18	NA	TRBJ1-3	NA	TGTGCCAGCTCAACGGGAGCTGGAAACACCATATATTTT	CASSTGAGNTIYF
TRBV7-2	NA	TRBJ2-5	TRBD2	TGTGCCAGCAGCCTTAGCGGGGGGGTACGAGAGACCCAGTACTTC	CASSLSGGVRETQYF
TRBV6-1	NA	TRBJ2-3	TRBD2	TGTGCCAGCAGATTAGCGGGGGGTAGCACAGATACGCAGTATTTT	CASRLAGGSTDTQYF
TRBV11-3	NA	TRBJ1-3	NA	TGTGCCAGCAGCTCGCAGGGATATGAGAACACCATATATTTT	CASSSQGYENTIYF
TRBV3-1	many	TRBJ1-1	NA	TGTGCCAGCAGCCAAGTATACCACAGGGCCGCTGAAGCTTTCTTT	CASSQVYHRAAEAFF